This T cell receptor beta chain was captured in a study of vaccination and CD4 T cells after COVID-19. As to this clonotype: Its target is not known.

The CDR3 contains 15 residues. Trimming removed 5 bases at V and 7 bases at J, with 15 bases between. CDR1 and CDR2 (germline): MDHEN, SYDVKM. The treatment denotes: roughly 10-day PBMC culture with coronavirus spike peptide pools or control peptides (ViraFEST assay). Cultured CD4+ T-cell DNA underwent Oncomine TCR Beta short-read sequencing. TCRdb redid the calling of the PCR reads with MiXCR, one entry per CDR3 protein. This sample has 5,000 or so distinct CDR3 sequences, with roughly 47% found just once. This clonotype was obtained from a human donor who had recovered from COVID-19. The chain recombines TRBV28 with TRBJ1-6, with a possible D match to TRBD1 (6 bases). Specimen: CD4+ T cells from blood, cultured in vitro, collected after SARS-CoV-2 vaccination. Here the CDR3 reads CASSTAQGSNSPLHF. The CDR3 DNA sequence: TGTGCCAGCAGTACCGCACAGGGATCCAATTCACCCCTCCACTTT.